This entry lists 3 T cell receptor beta chains sequenced from one sample in a study of T cells in Graves' hyperthyroidism and ophthalmopathy. Amplification of TCR beta CDR3 regions used RNA as the template. A set of HTBI primers served as the primers for a first-round RT-PCR of the TCR CDR3. Each CDR3 protein is one row after TCRdb ran MiXCR on the multiplex PCR reads. This sample yields 660,000 or so distinct CDR3 sequences, of which about 45% are seen a single time; roughly 7.2% belongs to the top ten. The material sequenced was peripheral blood or thyroid tissue (not recorded which). Every receptor here comes from an adult man with Graves' disease, either hyperthyroidism or ophthalmopathy (not recorded which).

The chain links TRBV29-1 to TRBJ1-4; perhaps TRBD1 as D (6 bases). With 7 bases removed from V and 7 bases from J, the gap between germline ends came to 19 bases. The germline V gene has CDR1 SQVTM and CDR2 ANQGSEA. CDR3 length: 14 amino acids. CDR3 nucleotides: TGCAGCGCCAGGGGAGGCGGAGAGGGTGAAAAACTGTTTTTT. Protein product: CSARGGGEGEKLFF. Combining the CDR3 with reference TRBV29-1 and TRBJ1-4 gives the whole variable domain SAVISQKPSRDICQRGTSLTIQCQVDSQVTMMFWYRQQPGQSLTLIATANQGSEATYESGFVIDKFPISRPNLTFSTLTVSNMSPEDSSIYLCSARGGGEGEKLFFGSGTQLSVL.

The chain recombines TRBV25-1 with TRBJ1-2; D is undetermined. Between the trimmed V and J ends, which lost 8 bases and 4 bases, there was a span of 2 bases. The length of the CDR3 is 9 residues. The germline V gene has CDR1 MGHDK and CDR2 SYGVNS. CDR3 residues: CASFYGYTF. CDR3 DNA sequence: TGTGCCAGCTTCTATGGCTACACCTTC.

The gene calls are TRBV7-9 and TRBJ2-7, with 8 bases identical to TRBD2. CDR3 length: 17 residues. CDR1 and CDR2 from the germline V gene are SEHNR and FQNEAQ (reference sequence). J gave up 0 bases and V 1 base, and 8 bases lay outside the gene matches. The CDR3, as DNA: TGTGCCAGCAGCTTAGTGAACAGCGGGGGCCGCTCCTACGAGCAGTACTTC. As protein: CASSLVNSGGRSYEQYF.